A single sample is the source of the 10 T cell receptor beta chains below, sequenced in a study of blood T cell repertoires in COVID-19. Method: immunoSEQ multiplex PCR; TCRdb's copy keeps in-frame clones and lacks some. The repertoire holds about 350,000 clones, with roughly 84% as singletons. Sequencing was performed on PBMCs or T cells enriched from blood (not recorded which). These receptors came from a woman between 25 and 40 years old who had recovered from COVID-19.

The V call is TRBV28, the J call TRBJ1-5, with TRBD1 matching 9 bases. Unmatched junction bases numbered 15, after V lost 6 bases and J lost 6 bases. Germline loops: CDR1 MDHEN, CDR2 SYDVKM. The CDR3 sequence is 17 residues long. This CDR3 reads CASRGGTGIRHTQPQHF. In DNA, the CDR3 is TGTGCCAGCAGGGGGGGGACAGGGATTAGGCACACTCAGCCCCAGCATTTT.

This clone was seen just once. This rearrangement joins TRBV30 to TRBJ2-3, with D perhaps matching TRBD2 (6 bases). The germline gives CDR1 GTSNPN, CDR2 SVGIG (reference sequence). Trimming pared 3 bases from V and 1 base from J, leaving 14 bases between. The CDR3 spans 15 residues. The CDR3 DNA reads as TGTGCCTGGAGCCCGGGGGTCTCTGGCACAGATACGCAGTATTTT. Its translation: CAWSPGVSGTDTQYF. Variable domain in full (rest from reference TRBV30 and TRBJ2-3): SQTIHQWPATLVQPVGSPLSLECTVEGTSNPNLYWYRQAAGRGLQLLFYSVGIGQISSEVPQNLSASRPQDRQFILSSKKLLLSDSGFYLCAWSPGVSGTDTQYFGPGTRLTVL.

The chain joins TRBV5-4 to TRBJ1-1; 9 nucleotides align to TRBD1. Germline lookup yields CDR1 SGHNT and CDR2 YYREEE (reference sequence). The length of the CDR3 is 16 residues. Trimming cost V 4 bases and J 0 bases; bases outside gene matches: 7. The CDR3 sequence is CASSTGQGRMNTEAFF. CDR3 bases: TGTGCCAGCAGCACCGGACAGGGGAGAATGAACACTGAAGCTTTCTTT.

This sequence joins TRBV10-3 and TRBJ1-1, with 8 bases matching TRBD1. Germline V CDR1 and CDR2: ENHRY, SYGVKD. CDR3 length equals 15 residues. The V segment lost 0 bases and the J segment 2 bases; nucleotides outside the gene matches: 2. The CDR3 DNA follows: TGTGCCATCAGTGAGTCGGCAGGGGGCAACACTGAAGCTTTCTTT. This sequence encodes CAISESAGGNTEAFF.

The chain is built from TRBV6-5 and TRBJ1-2; D gene uncertain. The CDR3 totals 13 residues. Germline values: CDR1 MNHEY, CDR2 SVGAGI. The V gene lost 2 bases and the J gene lost 7 bases, with 11 bases spanning the gap. The CDR3 DNA follows: TGTGCCAGCAGTTACGCGGCAGTTGCTGGCTACACCTTC. It encodes CASSYAAVAGYTF.

This rearrangement joins TRBV7-9 to TRBJ2-7; D may be TRBD1 (5 bases). The CDR3 totals 14 residues. Trimming pared 3 bases from V and 6 bases from J, leaving 15 bases between. In germline, CDR1 is SEHNR, CDR2 FQNEAQ (reference sequence). The CDR3: CASSFKDNPREQYF. The CDR3 region has the DNA TGTGCCAGCAGCTTTAAGGACAACCCACGCGAGCAGTACTTC.

This clone was counted once. CDR3 protein: CASSQVEGYSGNTIYF. The CDR3 DNA follows: TGTGCCAGCAGCCAAGTGGAGGGATACTCTGGAAACACCATATATTTT. This chain uses TRBV14 with TRBJ1-3; D remains unclear. V lost 1 base and J lost 0, with 10 bases in between. CDR3 length: 16 amino acids. Per germline, CDR1 SGHDN and CDR2 FVKESK.

The V gene is TRBV5-1, the J gene TRBJ1-3; 7 positions match TRBD1. This CDR3 spans 15 amino acids. Trimming cost V 4 bases and J 4 bases; bases outside gene matches: 8. Germline CDR1 reads SGHRS; CDR2 reads YFSETQ. Written as DNA, the CDR3 is TGCGCCAGCAGCGAGACAGGGACGAGAGGAAACACCATATATTTT. Translation gives CASSETGTRGNTIYF.

The V gene is TRBV10-2, the J gene TRBJ1-1, with TRBD1 as a possible D gene (6 bases). In germline, CDR1 is WSHSY, CDR2 SAAADI. The CDR3 is 13 residues long. V was clipped by 5 bases and J by 5 bases, with 12 bases between them. The chain's CDR3 is CASSPRGRTEAFF. The CDR3 DNA follows: TGCGCCAGCAGTCCCAGGGGCCGGACTGAAGCTTTCTTT.

CDR3 bases: TGTGCCAGCAGGGGACAGCCCTTAGGGGAAAAACTGTTTTTT. Protein sequence: CASRGQPLGEKLFF. The chain has TRBV27 and TRBJ1-4; 7 positions match TRBD1. The trim removed 6 bases at V and 8 bases at J, leaving 9 bases unmatched. The CDR3 is 14 amino acids. Germline V gives CDR1 MNHEY, CDR2 SMNVEV (reference sequence). The full variable domain, in which reference TRBV27 and TRBJ1-4 provide the parts outside the CDR3, is EAQVTQNPRYLITVTGKKLTVTCSQNMNHEYMSWYRQDPGLGLRQIYYSMNVEVTDKGDVPEGYKVSRKEKRNFPLILESPSPNQTSLYFCASRGQPLGEKLFFGSGTQLSVL.